This TCR beta chain was sequenced for a study of CD8+ T cells in alopecia areata listed by TCRdb under 2018. Background on the whole study: Treated patients were enrolled in an open-label pilot trial of oral tofacitinib, 5 to 10 mg twice daily, for moderate-to-severe alopecia areata. Tofacitinib was given for 6 to 18 months, followed by 6 months of follow-up off drug to assess delayed response and recurrence. In both human patients and the C3H/HeJ mouse model, the study applied high-throughput TCRbeta sequencing to look at T cell clonal expansion in alopecia areata. In humans, TCRbeta sequencing was performed on scalp tissue and on sorted CD4+ and CD8+ peripheral blood T cells from healthy controls and from patients with patchy or totalis/universalis alopecia areata. Biopsies were taken from tofacitinib-treated patients at baseline and again at 4 and 24 weeks into treatment, and several of those patients also had a later scalp biopsy. Scalp clonality was compared across normal scalp (n=4), patchy alopecia areata scalp (n=8), and alopecia totalis/universalis scalp (n=8). RNA was extracted with the PAXgene miRNA kit for fixed scalp, the miRNeasy kit for PBMCs, and the RNeasy kit for mouse skin. immunoSEQ multiplex PCR using 35 Vbeta forward primers and 13 Jbeta reverse primers was used to amplify TCRbeta CDR3 regions. Study-level results and caveats: Shared TCR sequences between patients were less evident than in mice, which may be partly attributable to HLA diversity in the patient population. Unlike mouse skin, where gammadelta T cells dominate, normal human skin contains resident alphabeta T cells that get sequenced too, which complicates analysis of the scalp TCR repertoire. Compared with normal scalp, lesional scalp had higher clonality and more expanded CD8+ clones, particularly in alopecia totalis/universalis, a pattern that suggests antigenic drive.

This sample's time point label indicates: baseline before oral tofacitinib. Lesional scalp punch biopsies and peripheral blood were collected from alopecia areata patients. After PBMCs were isolated by density centrifugation and stained for CD3, CD4 and CD8, a FACSAria was used to sort CD4+ and CD8+ T cells. V is cut back by 1 base and J by 7 bases, with 12 bases in the junction unmatched. Inclusive of the bounding cysteine and phenylalanine, the CDR3 is 16 residues long. Solely the CDR3 DNA is kept, with 48 bases framed from the first base. CDR1 is given as MDHEN and CDR2 as SYDVKM, both from the germline V gene. As for this clone: Its antigen target is currently unknown. Base qualities are not recorded, but no much larger clone differs from it by a single base.

Libraries were prepared through the immunoSEQ multiplex PCR assay. RNA was extracted from all samples and reverse transcribed into cDNA, which served as template for TCR sequencing. First-strand cDNA was synthesized using SuperScript III with a 2:1 mix of oligo-dT and random hexamers. A synthetic immune receptor repertoire was used to measure amplification bias, and any remaining bias was corrected computationally. Turning to the authors' computational methods: Raw reads were preprocessed for error removal, and CDR3 was defined according to IMGT conventions as running from the conserved cysteine to phenylalanine. Clonality was computed as 1 minus the Shannon entropy, with the entropy normalized by log2 of the number of productive unique TCRs. Whether scalp clones were CD4 or CD8 was inferred by matching scalp TCRbeta sequences against CD4 and CD8 repertoires sorted from blood. TCRdb provides this immuneACCESS table in a form limited to in-frame rearrangements. Some clones are lacking; in checked studies, under half of them reflect an unresolved V gene, and why the rest are absent is not known. D and trimming come from the DNA, and the V and J calls and clone size come from that table. Here the sample has about 70,000 clones; about 45% occur a single time. About 15% of the sample rests with the top ten.

Rearrangement joined TRBV28 to TRBJ2-7; 8 bases in the middle match TRBD2. The TCR was taken from a human donor with alopecia areata. Sequencing was performed on CD8+ T cells sorted from blood, taken at week 0. This receptor carries the CDR3 CASSLLVAGLYWEQYF. The nucleotide sequence reads as follows: TGTGCCAGCAGTTTATTGGTAGCGGGATTGTACTGGGAGCAGTACTTC.